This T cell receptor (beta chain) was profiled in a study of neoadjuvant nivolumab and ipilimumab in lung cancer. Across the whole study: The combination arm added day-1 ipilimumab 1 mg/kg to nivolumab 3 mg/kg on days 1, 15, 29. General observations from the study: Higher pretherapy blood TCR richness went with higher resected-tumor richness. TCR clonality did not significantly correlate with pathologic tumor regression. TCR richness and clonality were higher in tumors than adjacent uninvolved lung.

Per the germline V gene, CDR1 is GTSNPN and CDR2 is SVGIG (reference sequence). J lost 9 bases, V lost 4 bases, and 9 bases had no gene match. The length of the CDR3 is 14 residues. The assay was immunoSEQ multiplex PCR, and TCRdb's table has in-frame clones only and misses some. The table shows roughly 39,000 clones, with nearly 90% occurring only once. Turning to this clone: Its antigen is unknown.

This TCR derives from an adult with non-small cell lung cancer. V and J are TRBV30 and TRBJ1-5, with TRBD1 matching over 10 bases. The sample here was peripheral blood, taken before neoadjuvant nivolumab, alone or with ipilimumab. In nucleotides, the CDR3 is TGTGCCTGGACCGGGACAGGGGTTATTGGGCCCCAGCATTTT. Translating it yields CAWTGTGVIGPQHF.